What follows are 23 T cell receptor beta chains derived from one specimen sequenced in a study of shared clonotypes between healthy human individuals. Profiling relied on immunoSEQ multiplex PCR, and the TCRdb table lists in-frame clones only, not all of them. Counted here are millions of clones, approximately 93% occurring once; the ten biggest clones make up 0.35% to 0.45%. The sample comprised naive CD4+ T cells from PBMCs. Subset specified: CD45RA+ positively selected. The source is a man younger than 30 in good health. Some clones in this sample may be carry-over from other donors' samples.

The chain joins TRBV5-1 to TRBJ1-4; TRBD1 might be the D (6 bases). This CDR3 is built from 17 residues. With 0 bases removed from V and 0 bases from J, the gap between germline ends came to 12 bases. Germline V gene data show CDR1 as SGHRS and CDR2 as YFSETQ. CDR3 residues: CASSLVGGQATNEKLFF. The CDR3 coding sequence is TGCGCCAGCAGCTTGGTGGGGGGCCAAGCAACTAATGAAAAACTGTTTTTT.

This chain links TRBV19 with TRBJ2-4, with D possibly TRBD2 on 5 matching bases. V lost 4 bases, J lost 0 bases, and 13 bases lay in between. The CDR3 totals 16 residues. Germline CDR1 LNHDA, CDR2 SQIVND (reference sequence). For the CDR3, the DNA is TGTGCCAGTAGTAAGGAGAGGGTCCTAGCCAAAAACATTCAGTACTTC. Encoded protein: CASSKERVLAKNIQYF.

The chain joins TRBV5-1 to TRBJ1-2; D gene ambiguous. V was shortened by 0 bases and J by 2 bases, with 8 bases between the two germline ends. The CDR3 covers 14 residues. Germline loops: CDR1 SGHRS, CDR2 YFSETQ. This CDR3 reads CASSLALANYGYTF. Written as DNA, the CDR3 is TGCGCCAGCAGCTTGGCCTTGGCGAACTATGGCTACACCTTC. The full variable domain, in which reference TRBV5-1 and TRBJ1-2 provide the parts outside the CDR3, is KAGVTQTPRYLIKTRGQQVTLSCSPISGHRSVSWYQQTPGQGLQFLFEYFSETQRNKGNFPGRFSGRQFSNSRSEMNVSTLELGDSALYLCASSLALANYGYTFGSGTRLTVV.

Details on this clone: The same CDR3 also results from other DNA sequences found in this sample. The CDR3 sequence is CASSYSSAYSYEQYF. The CDR3 nucleotides are TGTGCCAGCAGTTACTCATCGGCTTACTCCTACGAGCAGTACTTC. The chain employs TRBV6-5 and TRBJ2-7; D not resolved. V lost 0 bases, J lost 0 bases, and 9 bases lay in between. The CDR3 extends over 15 amino acids. CDR1 is MNHEY and CDR2 is SVGAGI in the germline V gene.

This chain joins TRBV7-6 and TRBJ2-2; D may be TRBD2 (5 bases). The germline V and J ends were trimmed by 3 bases and 6 bases, with 14 bases remaining between them. Looked up from germline, CDR1 is SGHVS and CDR2 is FNYEAQ. This CDR3 comprises 15 residues. The CDR3, as DNA: TGTGCCAGCAGCTTCGGCCTAGCCGGGGCCGGGGAGCTGTTTTTT. Amino acids: CASSFGLAGAGELFF.

The rearrangement links TRBV5-1 to TRBJ2-7; 9 bases are shared with TRBD1. This CDR3 contains 15 residues. Trimming cost V 3 bases and J 5 bases; bases outside gene matches: 9. Germline CDR1 reads SGHRS; CDR2 reads YFSETQ. In DNA, the CDR3 is TGCGCCAGCAGCTCCACCGGGACAGGGCTCCACGAGCAGTACTTC. This gives the protein CASSSTGTGLHEQYF.

The V call is TRBV5-1, the J call TRBJ2-3; perhaps TRBD1 as D (6 bases). This CDR3 is built from 15 residues. Per germline, CDR1 SGHRS and CDR2 YFSETQ. The V end lost 0 bases, the J end lost 3 bases, and 11 bases lay between the germline ends. In nucleotides, the CDR3 is TGCGCCAGCAGCTTGGACAGGGTGGGAACAGATACGCAGTATTTT. It yields the protein CASSLDRVGTDTQYF.

This clone was seen a single time. V and J are TRBV15 and TRBJ2-1; no firm D call. Trimming took off 3 bases at V and 2 bases at J, with 2 bases between the two ends. This CDR3 spans 12 amino acids. Germline V lookup: CDR1 LNHNV, CDR2 YYDKDF (reference sequence). The CDR3 spells CATSRTYNEQFF. In DNA form, the CDR3 reads TGTGCCACCAGCAGGACCTACAATGAGCAGTTCTTC. Full variable domain (remainder filled in from reference TRBV15 and TRBJ2-1): DAMVIQNPRYQVTQFGKPVTLSCSQTLNHNVMYWYQQKSSQAPKLLFHYYDKDFNNEADTPDNFQSRRPNTSFCFLDIRSPGLGDTAMYLCATSRTYNEQFFGPGTRLTVL.

The chain is built from TRBV11-3 and TRBJ2-7; D may be TRBD2 (6 bases). The length of the CDR3 is 13 residues. CDR1 and CDR2 from the germline V gene are SGHNT and YENEEA. V lost 5 bases and J lost 6, with 14 bases in between. The chain's CDR3 is CASSRDFRSEQYF. The DNA of the CDR3 is TGTGCCAGCAGCCGGGACTTCAGGAGCGAGCAGTACTTC.

The chain recombines TRBV7-2 with TRBJ2-5, with a possible D match to TRBD1 (5 bases). The germline V gene has CDR1 SGHTA and CDR2 FQGNSA. The V and J ends lost 4 bases and 2 bases respectively, with 8 bases between them. CDR3 length: 13 amino acids. CDR3 in amino acids: CASSSQGQETQYF. The CDR3 bases are TGTGCCAGCAGCTCTCAGGGTCAAGAGACCCAGTACTTC.

The chain carries TRBV5-1 and TRBJ2-3; D is possibly TRBD1 (5 bases). The CDR3 runs 16 residues. Germline values: CDR1 SGHRS, CDR2 YFSETQ. The V and J ends lost 3 bases and 6 bases respectively, with 20 bases between them. The CDR3, as DNA: TGCGCCAGCAGCTATCACTTGGTTGAACAGGCCGATACGCAGTATTTT. Translation: CASSYHLVEQADTQYF.

J is TRBJ1-5 and V is TRBV30; no clear D. This CDR3 has 14 amino acids. Germline loops: CDR1 GTSNPN, CDR2 SVGIG (reference sequence). Trimming removed 4 bases from V and 0 bases from J, with 10 bases in between. In DNA form, the CDR3 reads TGTGCCTGGACGTCCGGGGATAGCAATCAGCCCCAGCATTTT. Translated: CAWTSGDSNQPQHF. The variable domain in full, with the rest retrieved from reference TRBV30 and TRBJ1-5, is SQTIHQWPATLVQPVGSPLSLECTVEGTSNPNLYWYRQAAGRGLQLLFYSVGIGQISSEVPQNLSASRPQDRQFILSSKKLLLSDSGFYLCAWTSGDSNQPQHFGDGTRLSIL.

The chain combines TRBV6-1 with TRBJ1-1; TRBD1 aligns across 9 bases. Germline loops: CDR1 MNHNS, CDR2 SASEGT. Unmatched junction bases numbered 7, after V lost 6 bases and J lost 5 bases. This CDR3 is built from 14 residues. CDR3 residues: CASSHRGQGTEAFF. The CDR3 DNA sequence: TGTGCCAGCAGCCACAGGGGGCAGGGAACTGAAGCTTTCTTT.

The CDR3 loop reads CASSIFRGGADSNQPQHF. The DNA of the CDR3 is TGTGCCAGTAGTATATTTCGTGGAGGGGCGGATAGCAATCAGCCCCAGCATTTT. The chain uses TRBV19 and TRBJ1-5; D possibly corresponds to TRBD1 (5 bases). The CDR3 totals 18 residues. Germline V lookup: CDR1 LNHDA, CDR2 SQIVND (reference sequence). Trimming left V 2 bases short and J 0 bases short, with 17 bases between.

J is TRBJ2-1 and V is TRBV29-1; either TRBD1 or TRBD2 may supply D (5 bases each). V dropped 7 bases and J dropped 4 bases, with 11 bases sitting between them. The CDR3 runs 12 residues. CDR1 SQVTM and CDR2 ANQGSEA come from the germline V gene. Here the CDR3 DNA reads TGCAGCGCCGGGACGATTTACAATGAGCAGTTCTTC. The encoded protein is CSAGTIYNEQFF.

The CDR3 DNA sequence: TGTGCCAGTAGTATGGTAGGCTACGAGCAGTACTTC. Translation gives CASSMVGYEQYF. The gene calls are TRBV19 and TRBJ2-7; D is undetermined. Trimming stripped 3 bases from V and 3 bases from J, with 6 bases between. Germline assignment: CDR1 LNHDA and CDR2 SQIVND (reference sequence). CDR3 length: 12 residues.

This clone was seen a single time. Additional DNA sequences in this sample encode the identical CDR3. CDR3 bases: TGCGCCAGCAGTGGACTAGCGGGATACAATGAGCAGTTCTTC. Its translation is CASSGLAGYNEQFF. The chain links TRBV5-1 to TRBJ2-1; TRBD2 matches 12 bases. J gave up 4 bases and V 5 bases, and 1 base lay outside the gene matches. The CDR3 consists of 14 residues. The germline CDR1 and CDR2 sequences are SGHRS and YFSETQ.

The chain uses TRBV7-2 and TRBJ2-1; D gene ambiguous. V lost 7 bases and J lost 0, with 16 bases in between. This CDR3 comprises 16 residues. CDR1 is SGHTA and CDR2 is FQGNSA in the germline V gene. CDR3 sequence reads: CASTPLRPNSYNEQFF. DNA for the CDR3: TGTGCCAGCACTCCCCTTCGCCCTAACTCCTACAATGAGCAGTTCTTC.

The chain has TRBV11-2 and TRBJ1-5; D might be TRBD1 (6 bases). Trimming removed 0 bases at V and 5 bases at J, with 17 bases between. Germline lookup yields CDR1 SGHAT and CDR2 FQNNGV. This CDR3 is built from 17 residues. CDR3 loop: CASSLDGVGQGYQPQHF. In DNA, the CDR3 is TGTGCCAGCAGCTTAGACGGAGTGGGGCAGGGGTATCAGCCCCAGCATTTT.

DNA of the CDR3: TGTGCCAGCAATGGGGTCTTGGGTGAGACCCAGTACTTC. The encoded protein is CASNGVLGETQYF. The chain has TRBV2 and TRBJ2-5, with D hard to call. With 7 bases removed from V and 5 bases from J, the gap between germline ends came to 14 bases. The CDR3 loop spans 13 amino acids. Germline V gene data show CDR1 as SNHLY and CDR2 as FYNNEI.

The chain carries TRBV5-5 and TRBJ2-7; D could derive from TRBD1 or TRBD2 (5 bases each). This CDR3 region has 16 residues. Trimming left V 3 bases short and J 0 bases short, with 16 bases between. Germline CDR1 SGHKS, CDR2 YYEKEE (reference sequence). This chain's CDR3 is CASSYRGARDSYEQYF. CDR3 nucleotides: TGTGCCAGCAGCTACCGAGGGGCCAGGGACTCCTACGAGCAGTACTTC. The full variable domain, with the rest looked up from reference TRBV5-5 and TRBJ2-7, is DAGVTQSPTHLIKTRGQQVTLRCSPISGHKSVSWYQQVLGQGPQFIFQYYEKEERGRGNFPDRFSARQFPNYSSELNVNALLLGDSALYLCASSYRGARDSYEQYFGPGTRLTVT.

This chain joins TRBV7-3 and TRBJ2-3; D call uncertain. The germline V gene has CDR1 SGHTA and CDR2 FQGTGA. V was shortened by 4 bases and J by 2 bases, with 7 bases between the two germline ends. The CDR3 has 13 residues. The CDR3 coding sequence is TGTGCCAGCAGCTCCACACCCACAGATACGCAGTATTTT. As protein: CASSSTPTDTQYF.

The chain recombines TRBV6-5 with TRBJ2-2, with D unclear. The CDR3 length is 12 residues. Germline CDR1 and CDR2: MNHEY and SVGAGI. The ends were cut back, 3 bases at V and 7 bases at J, with 6 bases in the middle. CDR3 residues: CASSYFGGELFF. The CDR3 DNA sequence: TGTGCCAGCAGTTATTTTGGCGGGGAGCTGTTTTTT.